The 7 T cell receptor beta chains given below trace back to one sample, sequenced in a study of a mutant IDH1 vaccine in newly diagnosed glioma. The time point was: week 5, during vaccination. Vaccine doses each comprised 300 ug of mutant IDH1 20-mer peptide, with topical imiquimod. These receptors are not linked to any known antigen. Sequencing was performed with immunoSEQ multiplex PCR; in TCRdb, only in-frame clones are kept and a portion is missing. This sample has around 36,000 clones; roughly 92% occur once, and the top ten carry over 2%. Here the sequenced sample was PBMCs, taken from a glioma patient whose treatment included an IDH1 peptide vaccine. These receptors were collected from a man between 50 and 59 years old with glioma.

V and J are TRBV5-5 and TRBJ1-3, with D uncertain. Per the germline V gene, CDR1 is SGHKS and CDR2 is YYEKEE (reference sequence). CDR3 size: 14 residues. V was cut by 0 bases and J by 3 bases, with 7 bases left in between. CDR3 in DNA: TGTGCCAGCAGCTTGGACCAGGTTGGAAACACCATATATTTT. This codes for CASSLDQVGNTIYF.

This chain links TRBV28 with TRBJ1-5, with D possibly matching TRBD1 (6 bases). V was trimmed by 3 bases and J by 3 bases, leaving 12 bases between them. CDR1 MDHEN and CDR2 SYDVKM come from the germline V gene. CDR3 size: 15 residues. CDR3 protein: CASSLQGRNNQPQHF. The DNA of the CDR3 is TGTGCCAGCAGTTTGCAGGGGAGGAACAATCAGCCCCAGCATTTT.

The chain's CDR3 is CASSQMPRSWTGRTGELFF. The CDR3 DNA is TGCGCCAGCAGCCAAATGCCGAGGTCCTGGACAGGGCGAACCGGGGAGCTGTTTTTT. V gene TRBV4-3 combines with J gene TRBJ2-2; 8 bases align to TRBD1. The CDR3 covers 19 residues. Germline CDR1 LGHNA, CDR2 YSLEER. Trimming removed 2 bases from V and 5 bases from J; junction bases left unmatched: 16.

The chain links TRBV19 to TRBJ2-2, with 13 bases lining up with TRBD2. The V gene's germline CDR1 is LNHDA and CDR2 SQIVND (reference sequence). The CDR3 spans 16 residues. V lost 6 bases and J lost 7; bases outside the gene matches: 8. The CDR3 nucleotides are TGTGCCAGTAGGGAACTAGCGGGGGGGCGAAACGGGGAGCTGTTTTTT. Translated: CASRELAGGRNGELFF.

The chain uses TRBV28 and TRBJ1-1; a weak D match, TRBD1 (6 bases). Per germline, CDR1 MDHEN and CDR2 SYDVKM. V gave up 1 base and J gave up 9 bases, with 9 bases separating them. This CDR3 is built from 12 residues. This CDR3 is CASSLFDRKAFF. The CDR3 DNA sequence: TGTGCCAGCAGTTTATTTGACAGGAAAGCTTTCTTT.

V is TRBV27 and J is TRBJ1-6; 8 bases agree with TRBD1. After removal of 6 bases from V and 8 bases from J, the junction contained 6 bases not matched to a gene. Germline loops: CDR1 MNHEY, CDR2 SMNVEV (reference sequence). The CDR3 sequence is 14 residues long. The chain's CDR3 is CASSHMTGDSPLHF. The CDR3 nucleotides are TGTGCCAGCAGCCACATGACAGGGGATTCACCCCTCCACTTT.

The chain carries TRBV19 and TRBJ1-2; D remains unclear. The V end lost 4 bases, the J end lost 2 bases, and 17 bases lay between the germline ends. Germline values: CDR1 LNHDA, CDR2 SQIVND (reference sequence). The CDR3 covers 16 residues. In nucleotides, the CDR3 is TGTGCCAGTAGTACCCGAGGAGGGCCGAGGAACTATGGCTACACCTTC. Protein sequence: CASSTRGGPRNYGYTF.